The clone carrying this T cell receptor (beta chain) was detected once. The protocol was immunoSEQ multiplex PCR, while the TCRdb copy is restricted to in-frame clones and leaves out a portion. Of approximately 390,000 clones listed, around 89% are singletons. The record originates from a study of blood T cell repertoires in COVID-19. Overall study context: The cDNA or gDNA used as material had been derived from T cells, B-cell-depleted T cells, or PBMCs.

In germline, CDR1 is LNHDA, CDR2 SQIVND (reference sequence). The CDR3 is 15 residues long. V was clipped by 5 bases and J by 2 bases; unmatched bases: 6. The clonotype comes from a man aged 18 to 29 with active or convalescent COVID-19. This chain connects TRBV19 to TRBJ2-1, with 7 bases fitting TRBD2. Material for sequencing was peripheral blood. CDR3 loop: CASSSSGGTYNEQFF. In DNA, the CDR3 is TGTGCCAGTAGTTCATCGGGGGGTACCTACAATGAGCAGTTCTTC.